This T cell receptor (beta chain) was recorded in a study of T cell repertoires in cytomegalovirus infection. For the study at large: Public TCR beta signatures indicated both CMV infection and matching HLA type.

TCRdb re-derived calls from the reads in MiXCR, one entry per CDR3 protein. The table has about 250,000 distinct CDR3 sequences, 17% seen once. General observations from the study: There were carriers of CMV plus the relevant HLA, and cumulative public TCR beta family frequency identified them.

On this clonotype: What it binds is not known.

CDR3 length equals 17 residues. J gave up 5 bases and V 2 bases, and 11 bases lay outside the gene matches. The chain has TRBV23-1 and TRBJ2-5; TRBD2 matches at 10 bases. TRBV23-1 counts as an open reading frame of uncertain function. Sequencing used CD8+ T cells from PBMCs. The origin of this receptor is a human donor in good health (CMV status not recorded). Some clones in this sample may be carry-over from other donors' samples. This CDR3 reads CASSQKGSGGASETQYF. The CDR3, as DNA: TGCGCCAGCAGTCAAAAAGGGAGCGGGGGGGCCTCGGAGACCCAGTACTTC.